This passage covers 4 T cell receptor beta chains from one sample sequenced in a study of neurological immune-mediated disorders. TCRdb itself ran the 5' RACE reads through MiXCR, one entry per CDR3 protein. The repertoire holds some 60,000 distinct CDR3 sequences, with more than 7.5% as singletons. Sample time point: longitudinal time-point 2. Sequenced input: PBMCs. These receptors originate from a man in his thirties or forties in good health.

At least ten counts were recorded for this clonotype. V is TRBV5-1 and J is TRBJ2-3; the match to TRBD2 covers 12 bases. Looked up from germline, CDR1 is SGHRS and CDR2 is YFSETQ. The length of the CDR3 is 18 residues. J lost 1 base, V lost 1 base, and 7 bases had no gene match. CDR3 coding DNA: TGCGCCAGCAGCTTGATGGCTAGCGGGAGGGCCCGCACAGATACGCAGTATTTT. It encodes CASSLMASGRARTDTQYF.

This clonotype was recorded many times. The chain has TRBV7-2 and TRBJ2-1; D possibly corresponds to TRBD1 (6 bases). Germline-derived CDR1 and CDR2 are SGHTA and FQGNSA. Between the trimmed V and J ends, which lost 3 bases and 6 bases, there was a span of 12 bases. The CDR3 contains 14 residues. CDR3: CASSFNRVSNEQFF. CDR3 DNA sequence: TGTGCCAGCAGCTTTAACAGGGTCTCCAATGAGCAGTTCTTC.

This clonotype was detected ten times or more. The V call is TRBV4-2, the J call TRBJ2-7, with D uncertain. Germline V gene data show CDR1 as LGHNA and CDR2 as YNFKEQ. V shed 0 bases and J shed 3 bases, with 12 bases lying between them. The CDR3 is 15 residues long. The CDR3 sequence is CASSQDRQESYEQYF. For the CDR3, the DNA is TGTGCCAGCAGCCAAGATCGGCAGGAAAGCTACGAGCAGTACTTC.

This clonotype was seen ten or more times. The genes are TRBV28 and TRBJ2-3, with D tentatively TRBD1 (5 bases). Trimming cost V 4 bases and J 1 base, with 18 bases left between them. The CDR3 contains 17 residues. Germline CDR1 and CDR2: MDHEN and SYDVKM. The CDR3 spells CASSSRGRQWGTDTQYF. In DNA form, the CDR3 reads TGTGCCAGCAGTTCCCGCGGAAGACAGTGGGGCACAGATACGCAGTATTTT.